This TCR beta chain was captured by sequencing in a study of post-analysis software for immune sequencing data. Study-wide background: Disease trajectories encompassed relapsing-remitting, secondary progressive and progressive-relapsing multiple sclerosis.

To note about this clonotype: The antigen is undetermined.

Study-wide results and caveats: Four to six TRBV segments were significantly more frequent in patients than in controls. TRBV5-6, TRBV5-1 and TRBV20-1 were among these segments. F measure clustering grouped samples strongly by preparation batch. Those with multiple sclerosis, the patient group, showed significantly lower normalized Chao1 diversity than controls.

Germline V CDR1 and CDR2: MNHEY, SVGEGT. V lost 0 bases to trimming and J lost 5 bases; unmatched junction nucleotides: 6. CDR3 length: 16 residues. The TCR beta cDNA libraries contained unique molecular identifiers. When about 0.9 to 10 million T cells were used, they gave about 540,000 cDNA molecules. Each CDR3 protein is one row after TCRdb ran MiXCR on the PCR reads. The table shows 650,000 to 850,000 distinct CDR3 sequences, with roughly 46% occurring only once. This sequence originates from a girl aged 10 to 17 with multiple sclerosis. V and J are TRBV6-2 or TRBV6-3 and TRBJ1-5, with 8 positions matching TRBD1. Sequenced sample: blood. Written as DNA, the CDR3 is TGTGCCAGCAGTTACTCTGGGGACAGGCGCGATCAGCCCCAGCATTTT. Amino acid sequence: CASSYSGDRRDQPQHF.